This T cell receptor beta chain originates from a study of beta chain features in type 1 diabetes. The wider study: On cell yields, gender and age, patients and healthy donors were similar.

Expressed TCRB transcripts were sequenced after all isolated RNA was converted to cDNA. Libraries were prepared by immunoSEQ multiplex PCR; TCRdb keeps only in-frame clonotypes and omits some of them. The profile shows 350,000 to 400,000 clones, more than 13% of them singletons. This CDR3 region has 12 residues. The V gene lost 3 bases and the J gene lost 1 base, with 6 bases spanning the gap. Per germline, CDR1 SQVTM and CDR2 ANQGSEA. This clone was counted between two and nine times. Its target is unknown. On average, the one heparinised blood draw given by each donor was roughly 100 mL. Study-level results: Because the template was cDNA, high-expressing cells might be over-represented. Patients with type 1 diabetes carried fewer insertions and had more deletions at their VDJ junctions.

This chain connects TRBV29-1 to TRBJ1-1; D call uncertain. The source material was naive CD4+ T cells from blood. The source of this sequence is a woman aged 18-35 years in good health. The CDR3 reads CSVEGGNTEAFF. The CDR3 bases are TGCAGCGTTGAGGGAGGGAACACTGAAGCTTTCTTT.